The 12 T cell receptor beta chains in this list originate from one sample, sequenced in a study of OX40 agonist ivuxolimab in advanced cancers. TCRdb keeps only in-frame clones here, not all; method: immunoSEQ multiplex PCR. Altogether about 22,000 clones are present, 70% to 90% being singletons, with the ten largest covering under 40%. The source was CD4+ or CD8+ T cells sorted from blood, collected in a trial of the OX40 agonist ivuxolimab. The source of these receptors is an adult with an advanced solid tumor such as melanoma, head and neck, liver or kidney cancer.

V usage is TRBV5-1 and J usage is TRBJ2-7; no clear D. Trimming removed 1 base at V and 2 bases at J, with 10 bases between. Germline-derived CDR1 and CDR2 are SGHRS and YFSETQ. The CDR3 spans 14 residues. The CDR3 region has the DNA TGCGCCAGCAGCTTGTGGGATAAGCCCTACGAGCAGTACTTC. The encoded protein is CASSLWDKPYEQYF.

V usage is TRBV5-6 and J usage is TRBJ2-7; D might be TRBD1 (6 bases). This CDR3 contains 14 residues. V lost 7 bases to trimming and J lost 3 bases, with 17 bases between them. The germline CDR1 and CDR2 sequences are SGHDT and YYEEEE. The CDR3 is CASLPGANHYEQYF. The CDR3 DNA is TGTGCCAGCCTCCCAGGGGCCAACCACTACGAGCAGTACTTC. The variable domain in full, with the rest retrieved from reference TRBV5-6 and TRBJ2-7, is DAGVTQSPTHLIKTRGQQVTLRCSPKSGHDTVSWYQQALGQGPQFIFQYYEEEERQRGNFPDRFSGHQFPNYSSELNVNALLLGDSALYLCASLPGANHYEQYFGPGTRLTVT.

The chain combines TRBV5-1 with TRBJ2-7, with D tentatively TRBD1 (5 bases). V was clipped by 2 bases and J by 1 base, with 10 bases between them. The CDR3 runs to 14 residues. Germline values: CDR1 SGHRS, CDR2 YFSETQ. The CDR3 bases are TGCGCCAGCAGCTTCTCCCAGGGATCCTACGAGCAGTACTTC. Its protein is CASSFSQGSYEQYF.

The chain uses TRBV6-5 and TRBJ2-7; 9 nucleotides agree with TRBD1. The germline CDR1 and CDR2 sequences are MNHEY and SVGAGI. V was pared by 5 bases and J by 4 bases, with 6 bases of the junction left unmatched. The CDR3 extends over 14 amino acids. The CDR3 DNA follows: TGTGCCAGCAGTCCGGGACAGGGTGAGTACGAGCAGTACTTC. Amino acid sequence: CASSPGQGEYEQYF.

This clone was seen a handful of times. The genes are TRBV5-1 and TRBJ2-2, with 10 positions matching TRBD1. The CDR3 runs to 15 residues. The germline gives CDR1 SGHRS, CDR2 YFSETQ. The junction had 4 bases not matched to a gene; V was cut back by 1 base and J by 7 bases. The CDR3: CASSLWGQGNGELFF. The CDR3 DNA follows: TGCGCCAGCAGCTTGTGGGGACAGGGGAACGGGGAGCTGTTTTTT.

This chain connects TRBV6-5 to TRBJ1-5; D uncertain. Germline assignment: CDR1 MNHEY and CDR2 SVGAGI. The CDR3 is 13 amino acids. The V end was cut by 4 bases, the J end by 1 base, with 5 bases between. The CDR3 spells CASSLSSNQPQHF. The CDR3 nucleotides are TGTGCCAGCAGTTTGTCCAGCAATCAGCCCCAGCATTTT.

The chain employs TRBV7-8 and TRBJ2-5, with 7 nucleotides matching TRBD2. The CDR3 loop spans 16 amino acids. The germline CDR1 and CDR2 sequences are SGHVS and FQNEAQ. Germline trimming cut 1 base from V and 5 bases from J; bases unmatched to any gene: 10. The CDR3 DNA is TGTGCCAGCAGCTTAGAAGCGGCGGGAGCTGAGGAGACCCAGTACTTC. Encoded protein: CASSLEAAGAEETQYF.

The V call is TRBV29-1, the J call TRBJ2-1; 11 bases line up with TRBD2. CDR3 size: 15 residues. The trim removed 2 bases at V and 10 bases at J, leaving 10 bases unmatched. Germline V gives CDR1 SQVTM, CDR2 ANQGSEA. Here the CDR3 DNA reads TGCAGCGTTGAAAAACGGCTAGCGGGGGGACAGGAGCAGTTCTTC. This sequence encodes CSVEKRLAGGQEQFF.

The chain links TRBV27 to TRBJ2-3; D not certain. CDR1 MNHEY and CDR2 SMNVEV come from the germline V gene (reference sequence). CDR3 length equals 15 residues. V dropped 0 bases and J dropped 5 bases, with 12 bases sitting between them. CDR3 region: CASSLSKPVQDTQYF. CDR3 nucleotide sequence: TGTGCCAGCAGTTTATCGAAGCCGGTTCAAGATACGCAGTATTTT.

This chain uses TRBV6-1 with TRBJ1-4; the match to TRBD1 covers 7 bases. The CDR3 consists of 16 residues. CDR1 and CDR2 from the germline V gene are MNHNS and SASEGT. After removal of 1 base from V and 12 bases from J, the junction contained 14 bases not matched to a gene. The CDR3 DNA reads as TGTGCCAGCAGTGAAGTCCAAGGGGGCCTCCGGGGGGAACTGTTTTTT. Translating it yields CASSEVQGGLRGELFF.

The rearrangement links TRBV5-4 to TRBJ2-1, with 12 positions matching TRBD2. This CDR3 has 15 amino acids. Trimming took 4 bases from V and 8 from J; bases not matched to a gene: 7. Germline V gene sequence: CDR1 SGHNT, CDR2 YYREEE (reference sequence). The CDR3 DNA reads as TGTGCCAGCAGCGACCCTAGCGGGAGGGCTTATGAGCAGTTCTTC. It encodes CASSDPSGRAYEQFF.

The CDR3 nucleotides are TGTGCCAGCAGCTCCCCCTGGACCTACGAGCAGTACTTC. Its protein product is CASSSPWTYEQYF. The chain links TRBV7-9 to TRBJ2-7; D is unclear. The CDR3 sequence is 13 residues long. V lost 4 bases and J lost 2, with 9 bases in between. Germline CDR1 SEHNR, CDR2 FQNEAQ (reference sequence).